The sequence of this T cell receptor beta chain was determined in a study of human T cells and chemical hapten exposure. On the study more broadly: While the approximately 25-week study was under way, patients received diphenylcyclopropenone on the scalp every week.

In the case of this clonotype: Its matching antigen is unknown.

The CDR3 sequence is 13 residues long. Germline V gene sequence: CDR1 SGHTA, CDR2 FQGTGA. Trimming removed 4 bases at V and 0 bases at J, with 6 bases between. Whole-study findings and limits: No change in TCRs above 1 in 1000 frequency was produced by DPC sensitization.

The time point is: patch test 1, 2 weeks after DPC sensitization. As for treatment: therapeutic diphenylcyclopropenone sensitization with weekly scalp DPC. Blood was collected ahead of every patch test applied. Unique molecular identifiers were attached to individual cDNA molecules during library preparation. MiXCR, applied by TCRdb to the RACE reads, yields one record per CDR3 protein. The top ten hold 1.5% to 2% of the sample, which has roughly 180,000 distinct CDR3 sequences, about 14% seen once. V gene TRBV7-3 combines with J gene TRBJ1-1, with D unresolved. The source was whole blood, collected in connection with sensitization to the hapten diphenylcyclopropenone (DPC). The receptor was isolated from a young woman with alopecia areata. Some clones in this sample may be carry-over from other donors' samples. The CDR3 nucleotides read TGTGCCAGCAGCTCCGATATGAACACTGAAGCTTTCTTT. It yields the protein CASSSDMNTEAFF.